These T cell receptor beta chains were read from a single sample in a study of blood T cells in healthy people across ages. Each CDR3 protein gets one entry after TCRdb re-called the 5' RACE reads with MiXCR. The table has about 1.5 million distinct CDR3 sequences, approximately 43% seen once. The sequenced sample was blood. These receptors were taken from a young woman in good health. Both conserved end residues are part of each CDR3. A D gene is named only where the DNA matches it firmly. A row's size may be missing; if present it is once, few, many or a size class.

j_call,d_call,clone_size,v_call,cdr3_nt,cdr3_aa
TRBJ2-1,NA,NA,TRBV25-1,TGTGCCAGTAGTGGGGGGAGAAGCTCCTACAATGAGCAGTTCTTC,CASSGGRSSYNEQFF
TRBJ2-5,TRBD2,NA,TRBV2,TGTGCCAGCAAGACTAGCGGGGAGGTTGGGACCCAGTACTTC,CASKTSGEVGTQYF
TRBJ2-3,NA,NA,TRBV29-1,TGCAGCTACCCTACCGCGGGGGATACGCAGTATTTT,CSYPTAGDTQYF
TRBJ2-3,TRBD1,NA,TRBV20-1,TGCAGTGCAACCGGGACAGGCACAGATACGCAGTATTTT,CSATGTGTDTQYF
TRBJ2-3,NA,many,TRBV20-1,TGCAGTGCTACTTTCACAGATACGCAGTATTTT,CSATFTDTQYF
TRBJ2-3,NA,few,TRBV10-3,TGTGCCATCAGGGACAGAACAGATACGCAGTATTTT,CAIRDRTDTQYF
TRBJ2-7,TRBD1,NA,TRBV27,TGTGCCCGCAGTTTATCGCCTACAGGGGGAACCCCATACGAGCAGTACTTC,CARSLSPTGGTPYEQYF
TRBJ1-5,NA,few,TRBV2,TGTGCCAGCAGGACTGGGGCTCGAGAGGGCAATCAGCCCCAGCATTTT,CASRTGAREGNQPQHF
TRBJ1-3,NA,NA,TRBV4-3,TGCGCCAGCAGCCAAGGAGGGGCAGCTGGAAACACCATATATTTT,CASSQGGAAGNTIYF
TRBJ1-1,NA,NA,TRBV12-3/TRBV12-4,TGTGCCAGCAGTTCTGGACAGACCATGAACACTGAAACTTTCTTT,CASSSGQTMNTETFF